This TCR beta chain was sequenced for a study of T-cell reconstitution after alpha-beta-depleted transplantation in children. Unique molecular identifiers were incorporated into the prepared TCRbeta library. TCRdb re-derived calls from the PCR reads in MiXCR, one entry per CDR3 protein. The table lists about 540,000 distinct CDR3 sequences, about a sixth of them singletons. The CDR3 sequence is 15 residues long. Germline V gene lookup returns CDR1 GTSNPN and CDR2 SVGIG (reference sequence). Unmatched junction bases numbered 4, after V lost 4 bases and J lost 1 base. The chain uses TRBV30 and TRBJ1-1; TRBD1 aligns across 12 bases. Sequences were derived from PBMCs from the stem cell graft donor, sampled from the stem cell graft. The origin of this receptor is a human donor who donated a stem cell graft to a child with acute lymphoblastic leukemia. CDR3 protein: CAWIGTGGRNTEAFF. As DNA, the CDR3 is TGTGCCTGGATAGGGACAGGGGGCAGGAACACTGAAGCTTTCTTT.